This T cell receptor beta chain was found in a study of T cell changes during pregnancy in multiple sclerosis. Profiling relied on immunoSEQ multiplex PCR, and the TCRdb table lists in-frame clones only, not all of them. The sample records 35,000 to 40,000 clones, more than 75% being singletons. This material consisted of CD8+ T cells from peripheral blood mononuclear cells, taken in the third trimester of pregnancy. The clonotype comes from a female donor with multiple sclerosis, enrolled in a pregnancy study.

Written as DNA, the CDR3 is TGTGCCAGCAGCGATAACAGGGGTGCCTACGAGCAGTACTTC. Translating it yields CASSDNRGAYEQYF. The chain couples TRBV6-5 to TRBJ2-7; TRBD1 aligns across 7 bases. The CDR3 is 14 amino acids. Germline CDR1 and CDR2: MNHEY and SVGAGI. The V gene end was trimmed by 6 bases and the J gene end by 2 bases; junction bases not matched to a gene: 7.